This T cell receptor beta chain was retrieved from a study of cytomegalovirus exposure and HLA in healthy donors. Per the germline V gene, CDR1 is SGHAT and CDR2 is FQNNGV. V lost 5 bases and J lost 1, with 11 bases in between. The CDR3 runs 15 residues. The study ran its PCR with 60 Vbeta and 13 Jbeta primers. This table comes from immunoSEQ multiplex PCR, and its TCRdb copy is limited to in-frame clones, with some not included. The sample carries 150,000 to 250,000 clones, roughly 85% recorded once. Sequenced input: PBMCs. V is TRBV11-2 and J is TRBJ2-2; tentative D call: TRBD2 (5 bases). The receptor's source is a woman aged 45 to 65 in good health and CMV-seronegative. This chain's CDR3 is CASSPTSRNTGELFF. In nucleotides, the CDR3 is TGTGCCAGCAGCCCCACTAGTCGGAACACCGGGGAGCTGTTTTTT.